This TCR beta chain originates from a study of early T cells in non-severe SARS-CoV-2 infection (dated by TCRdb to 2020 to 2023). Background on the whole study: TCR sequencing used bulk RNA from unsorted whole blood, so alpha and beta chains could not be paired. Overall study outcomes, separate from this receptor: VDJdb matching was skewed toward anti-spike CD8 responses and likely underestimated virus-specific expansions by missing private and CD4 specificities.

CDR1 and CDR2, per the germline V gene (reference sequence), are LNHNV and YYDKDF. Counted from cysteine to phenylalanine, this CDR3 has 13 amino acids. Only the CDR3 DNA is retained, 39 bases long and in frame from the first base. Set within a cohort of healthcare workers in London, UK, this nested case-control study involved weekly PCR testing of nasopharyngeal swabs along with blood sampling. Healthcare workers were recruited between 23 and 31 March 2020, during the week of the UK lockdown, and were followed weekly for up to roughly 16 weeks. This clonotype was found many times. Its antigen specificity is not known. One junction end does not reproduce the germline sequence, and a read error may be involved. Libraries were prepared through 5' RACE. TCRdb lists the instrument as NextSeq 500. The TCR library protocol attached unique molecular identifiers to individual cDNA molecules to correct for sequencing error and PCR bias. Both TCR alpha and beta chains were sequenced, and tight co-correlation was observed between alpha and beta sequence abundances in each sample. Regarding the original processing steps: Decombinator V4 was used to annotate the V gene, J gene and CDR3 of the TCR sequences. TCRs were defined as expanded if a significant change between any two time points was detected under a Poisson model with p below 0.0001. TCR abundances were normalised to the total number of TCRs sequenced per sample and expressed as counts per million. MAIT TCRs were defined by TRAV1-2 paired with TRAJ12, TRAJ20 or TRAJ33, and iNKT TCRs by TRAV10 paired with TRAJ18. VDJdb, accessed on 1 November 2021, was searched for TCRs annotated for CMV, EBV and SARS-CoV-2, and TCRs annotated for more than one antigen were excluded. TCRdb took the public reads, trimmed them with fastp at Q25, ran MiXCR for clone calling and kept in-frame beta chains. Every entry covers one CDR3 protein and lists the most common genes and DNA from its rows. TCRdb assigned the V and J calls; the authors' analysis was not used. This sample comprises approximately 57,000 distinct CDR3 sequences, approximately 12% of them detected only once. Around 1.4% of the sample is taken by the ten largest.

The chain is assembled from TRBV15 and TRBJ2-6; no D gene can be assigned with confidence. This clonotype originated in an adult who was a healthcare worker with PCR-confirmed SARS-CoV-2 infection or an uninfected control (not recorded which). The sample taken for sequencing was whole blood. The CDR3 has the sequence CATSDSGANVLTF. The nucleotide sequence reads TGTGCAACCAGCGACTCTGGGGCCAACGTCCTGACTTTC.